This TCR beta chain was sequenced during a study of T cells in Graves' hyperthyroidism and ophthalmopathy. Concerning this clonotype itself: The germline gene is not matched at one end of the junction; a read error may be the cause.

Any symptoms of ophthalmopathy came after the first hyperthyroidism diagnosis, from which the blood sample dates. Germline V gene lookup returns CDR1 LGHDT and CDR2 YNNKEL (reference sequence). CDR3 length: 17 amino acids. Authors of the study amplified TCR beta CDR3 regions from RNA transcripts. The TCR CDR3 was amplified in a first-round RT-PCR using the HTBI primer set. TCRdb recomputed calls from the multiplex PCR reads with MiXCR, one row per CDR3 protein. The data contain 600,000 to 850,000 distinct CDR3 sequences, over 15% of them singletons. Sequencing was done on a sample of blood. The chain links TRBV3-1 to TRBJ2-3, with a tentative D call TRBD2 (6 bases). This clonotype was sampled from a woman between 45 and 65 years old with Graves' hyperthyroidism that later progressed to Graves' ophthalmopathy. The CDR3: CASTQGGKGVRTDTQYF. CDR3 in DNA: TGTGCCAGCACCCAAGGAGGGAAGGGAGTCCGCACAGATACGCAGTATTTT.